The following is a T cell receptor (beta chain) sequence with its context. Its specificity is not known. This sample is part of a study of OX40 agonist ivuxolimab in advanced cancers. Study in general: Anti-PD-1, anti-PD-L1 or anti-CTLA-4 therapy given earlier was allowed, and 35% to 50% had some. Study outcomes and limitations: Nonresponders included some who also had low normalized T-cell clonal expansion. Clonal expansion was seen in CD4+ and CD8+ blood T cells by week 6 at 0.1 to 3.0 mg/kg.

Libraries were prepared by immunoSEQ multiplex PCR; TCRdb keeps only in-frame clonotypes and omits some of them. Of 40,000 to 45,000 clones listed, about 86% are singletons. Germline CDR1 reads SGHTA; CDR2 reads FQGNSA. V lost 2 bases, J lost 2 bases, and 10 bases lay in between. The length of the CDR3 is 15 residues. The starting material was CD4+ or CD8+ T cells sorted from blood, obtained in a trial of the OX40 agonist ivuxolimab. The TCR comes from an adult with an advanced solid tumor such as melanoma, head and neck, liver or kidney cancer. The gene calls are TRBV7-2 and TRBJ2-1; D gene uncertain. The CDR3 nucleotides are TGTGCCAGCAGCTTACTTTGGGTTACCTACAATGAGCAGTTCTTC. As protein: CASSLLWVTYNEQFF.